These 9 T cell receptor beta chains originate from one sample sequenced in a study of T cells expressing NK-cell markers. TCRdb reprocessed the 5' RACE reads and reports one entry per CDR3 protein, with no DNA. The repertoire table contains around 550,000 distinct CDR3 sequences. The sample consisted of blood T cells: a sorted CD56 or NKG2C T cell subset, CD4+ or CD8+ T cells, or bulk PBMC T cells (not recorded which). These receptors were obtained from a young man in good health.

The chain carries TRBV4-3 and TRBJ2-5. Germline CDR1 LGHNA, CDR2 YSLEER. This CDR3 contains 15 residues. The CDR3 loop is CASSQDSDHQETQYF.

The CDR3 sequence: CASSPGRFSYEQYF. The chain employs TRBV7-8 and TRBJ2-7. The V gene's germline CDR1 is SGHVS and CDR2 FQNEAQ. The CDR3 runs to 14 residues.

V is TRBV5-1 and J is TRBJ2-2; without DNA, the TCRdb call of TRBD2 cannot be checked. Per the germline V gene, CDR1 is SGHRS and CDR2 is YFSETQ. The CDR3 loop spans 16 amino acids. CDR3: CASSLAGMVDTGELFF.

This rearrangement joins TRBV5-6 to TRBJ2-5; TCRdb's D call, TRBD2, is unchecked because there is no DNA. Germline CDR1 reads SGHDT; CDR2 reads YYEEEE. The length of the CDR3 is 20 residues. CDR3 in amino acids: CASSYSSRTEIAAWAETQYF.

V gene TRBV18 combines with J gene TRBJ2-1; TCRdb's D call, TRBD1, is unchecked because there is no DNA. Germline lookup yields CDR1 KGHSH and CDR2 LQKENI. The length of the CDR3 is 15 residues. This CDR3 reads CASSPRLLPGGEKFF.

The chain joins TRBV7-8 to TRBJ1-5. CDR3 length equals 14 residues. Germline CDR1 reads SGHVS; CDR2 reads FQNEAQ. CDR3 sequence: CASSGDSGDQPQHF.

CDR3 amino acids: CATTRDRYSGNTIYF. This chain connects TRBV15 to TRBJ1-3; absent DNA, TCRdb's TRBD1 call cannot be checked. This CDR3 has 15 amino acids. Germline-derived CDR1 and CDR2 are LNHNV and YYDKDF (reference sequence).

Here the CDR3 reads CSARDSSGRAVDTQYF. This rearrangement joins TRBV20-1 to TRBJ2-3; the TRBD2 assignment by TCRdb is unverifiable without DNA. The CDR3 spans 16 residues. Germline CDR1 reads DFQATT; CDR2 reads SNEGSKA (reference sequence).

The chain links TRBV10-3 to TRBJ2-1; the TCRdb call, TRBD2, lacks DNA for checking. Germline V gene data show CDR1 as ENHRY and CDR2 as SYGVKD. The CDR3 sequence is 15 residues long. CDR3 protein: CAITRDQTLGERQFF.